The 5 T cell receptor beta chains listed next were all sequenced from one sample in a study of T-cell memory formation after mild COVID-19. TCRdb processed the 5' RACE reads anew with MiXCR; each CDR3 protein has one entry. The data show about 290,000 distinct CDR3 sequences, around 15% seen once. Sample: PBMCs or a T cell subset sorted from them (not recorded which). These receptor sequences come from a young man who had mild COVID-19 (a few samples of this study predate the infection). Cell type and time point are not known.

The chain has TRBV20-1 and TRBJ1-5; the D gene is possibly TRBD1 (5 bases). The CDR3 extends over 13 amino acids. Trimming stripped 0 bases from V and 4 bases from J, with 7 bases between. Germline values: CDR1 DFQATT, CDR2 SNEGSKA (reference sequence). This CDR3 reads CSARESGNQPQHF. The DNA of the CDR3 is TGCAGTGCTAGAGAGTCAGGGAATCAGCCCCAGCATTTT.

This clonotype appeared a few times. The chain recombines TRBV7-2 with TRBJ1-2; D perhaps matches TRBD1 (5 bases). CDR3 length: 10 amino acids. V lost 8 bases, J lost 4 bases, and 5 bases lay in between. Germline V CDR1 and CDR2: SGHTA, FQGNSA. The CDR3 is CASGTYGYTF. CDR3 DNA sequence: TGTGCCAGCGGGACCTATGGCTACACCTTC.

V usage is TRBV4-1 and J usage is TRBJ2-7, with 7 positions matching TRBD1. The CDR3 contains 13 residues. The junction had 15 bases not matched to a gene; V was cut back by 8 bases and J by 11 bases. Per germline, CDR1 MGHRA and CDR2 YSYEKL. CDR3: CASRSSSGTAKYF. The CDR3 coding sequence is TGCGCCAGCCGTAGTTCCTCCGGGACAGCTAAGTACTTC.

This clonotype was seen a handful of times. V is TRBV5-6 and J is TRBJ2-3; no reliable D call. The CDR3 length is 14 residues. Germline CDR1 reads SGHDT; CDR2 reads YYEEEE. V lost 4 bases and J lost 0, with 9 bases in between. The CDR3 DNA reads TGTGCCAGCAGCGGGTACACTAGCACAGATACGCAGTATTTT. It translates to CASSGYTSTDTQYF.

The gene calls are TRBV19 and TRBJ2-6; 8 nucleotides line up with TRBD1. There are 18 residues in the CDR3. Germline V lookup: CDR1 LNHDA, CDR2 SQIVND (reference sequence). V shed 4 bases, J shed 0 bases, and the junction held 8 bases outside the gene matches. This chain's CDR3 is CASSRDRRTYSGANVLTF. CDR3 sequence (DNA): TGTGCCAGTAGTAGGGACAGGCGAACTTACTCTGGGGCCAACGTCCTGACTTTC.